A selection of T cell receptor beta chains follows, all from one sample in a study of T cells in Graves' hyperthyroidism and ophthalmopathy. TCRdb re-derived calls from the multiplex PCR reads in MiXCR, one entry per CDR3 protein. The sample shows more than 300,000 distinct CDR3 sequences, around 18% of them seen only once. Sequencing was done on a sample of blood. The origin of the receptors is a man aged 18-30 years with Graves' ophthalmopathy. Each CDR3 is given with its conserved first and last residue.

V gene,J gene,CDR3 protein
TRBV6-2/TRBV6-3,TRBJ2-3,CASSPGTGGFTDTQYF
TRBV6-2/TRBV6-3,TRBJ1-2,CASSSRDTYGYTF
TRBV24-1,TRBJ2-1,CATSDSGSSYNEQFF
TRBV11-2,TRBJ2-1,CASSLELAGGRNEQFF
TRBV29-1,TRBJ1-1,CSAEGSFEKAFF
TRBV7-8,TRBJ2-7,CASSLVNLYSEQYF
TRBV6-7,TRBJ1-2,CASSDCLGGQGCFGGGYTF
TRBV5-6,TRBJ1-1,CASSLDFGTGIVLAEAFF
TRBV2,TRBJ1-1,CASRLTSAGKNTEAFF
TRBV9,TRBJ2-7,CASSIQAGVGHEQYF
TRBV3-1,TRBJ2-2,CASSLVLHGEPFF
TRBV6-6,TRBJ1-1,CASSYSEGAVNTEAFF
TRBV6-1,TRBJ1-2,CASSEGTQYGYTF
TRBV12-3/TRBV12-4,TRBJ2-7,CASSFGGNSYEQYF
TRBV30,TRBJ2-7,CAWSGGFSYEQYF
TRBV6-5,TRBJ2-3,CASSYGTSGSPTDTQYF
TRBV6-6,TRBJ2-3,CASSYPGTSDTQYF
TRBV7-6,TRBJ2-1,CASSPTSVTYNEQFF
TRBV20-1,.,CSAGQNQETQFF
TRBV27,TRBJ2-1,CASSAGTSSYNEQFF
TRBV19,TRBJ2-6,CASSDHSSGANVLTF
TRBV7-9,TRBJ2-1,CASSRDSSGEQFF
TRBV7-2,TRBJ1-2,CASSLVGSGNGYTF
TRBV5-1,TRBJ2-5,CASSLRSGGGETQYF
TRBV19,TRBJ2-7,CASRPAVASYEQYF
TRBV11-3,TRBJ1-2,CASSPHQRDGYTF
TRBV20-1,TRBJ2-7,CSASRVYEQYF
TRBV18,TRBJ1-1,CASSPQTGLMNTEAFF
TRBV5-1,TRBJ2-7,CASSFTGSSYEQYF
TRBV19,TRBJ1-5,CASSIGSSYQPQHF
TRBV6-1,TRBJ1-4,CASSSGQLATNEKLFF
TRBV29-1,TRBJ1-1,CSVESGGTEAFF
TRBV11-2,TRBJ1-4,CASRLEATNEKLFF
TRBV7-3,TRBJ2-2,CASSFGGAGTGELFF
TRBV7-6,TRBJ1-4,CASSLALAEKLFF
TRBV2,TRBJ2-5,CASSVGGGKKETQYF
TRBV5-4,TRBJ2-3,CASSLALTGETDTQYF
TRBV20-1,TRBJ1-5,CSASTTTGGAGNPPQHF
TRBV6-1,TRBJ2-1,CASSNDWAGIDEQFF
TRBV13,TRBJ1-6,CASSSLDRDNSPLHF
TRBV20-1,TRBJ2-6,CSASARWSGANVLTF
TRBV4-1,TRBJ1-2,CASSQESTHYGYTF
TRBV2,TRBJ2-3,CASSEQGLTDTQYF
TRBV5-1,TRBJ2-2,CASSPRTETGELFF
TRBV5-1,TRBJ1-2,CASSTGTGRLGYTF
TRBV3-1,TRBJ1-1,CASLQGGGTEAFF
TRBV7-9,TRBJ2-3,CASRMAGTDTQYF
TRBV12-3/TRBV12-4,TRBJ1-5,CASNRDGNQPQHF
TRBV3-1,TRBJ2-5,CASNLGTETQYF
TRBV5-4,TRBJ2-5,CASSLSSGGVPMETQYF
TRBV7-8,TRBJ2-3,CASSLPRWEVADTQYF
TRBV15,TRBJ2-7,CATSRDAGSSYEQYF
TRBV20-1,TRBJ1-6,CSAPDGNSPLHF
TRBV10-3,TRBJ2-7,CAISKTEASYEQYF